This T cell receptor (beta chain) was retrieved from a study of cytomegalovirus exposure and HLA in healthy donors. Overall study: Clustering assigned 81% of the approximately 400 genotyped donors to the Caucasian-associated ancestry cluster. Study-wide points: Accurate HLA-A and HLA-B prediction from TCR beta sequences was reported for most subjects. Compared with the roughly 700-donor mean, an Asian-associated ancestry cluster reportedly had fewer N-insertions, according to a later analysis.

The CDR3 spans 15 residues. Trimming removed 4 bases from V and 4 bases from J; junction bases left unmatched: 8. CDR1 SGHRS and CDR2 YFSETQ come from the germline V gene. This clone was observed a handful of times. No antigen is known for it. The PCR used 60 Vbeta and 13 Jbeta primers. The assay was immunoSEQ multiplex PCR, and TCRdb's table has in-frame clones only and misses some. The sample lists roughly 100,000 clones, more than 75% occurring once. Sequenced sample: PBMCs. The receptor comes from a woman in her forties or fifties in good health and CMV-seropositive. This chain connects TRBV5-1 to TRBJ2-1; TRBD1 matches at 7 bases. DNA of the CDR3: TGCGCCAGCAGCCTTTTAGACAGGGAGTACAATGAGCAGTTCTTC. This gives the protein CASSLLDREYNEQFF.